A selection of T cell receptor beta chains follows, all from one sample in a study of cytomegalovirus exposure and HLA in healthy donors. The repertoire was sequenced with immunoSEQ multiplex PCR; TCRdb's copy has only in-frame clones and lacks some. The sample holds fewer than 200,000 clones, around 77% seen once. The specimen sequenced was PBMCs. The receptors here all came from a man aged 60-69 years in good health and CMV-seronegative. The CDR3 runs from the conserved cysteine through the conserved F or W. Each record gives: J gene, clone size, D gene, V gene, CDR3 protein, CDR3 DNA. The D gene is left open where the match is weak. Rows give clone size only sometimes, using once, few, many, or a class for an expanded clone.

TRBJ1-4	.	TRBD1	TRBV19	CASSSTGEGNEKLFF	TGTGCCAGTAGTTCAACAGGGGAAGGGAATGAAAAACTGTTTTTT
TRBJ1-3	.	.	TRBV27	CASRRGGNLAGNTIYF	TGTGCCAGCAGACGGGGGGGCAATCTGGCAGGAAACACCATATATTTT
TRBJ2-1	.	TRBD2	TRBV9	CASSASGRSDNEQFF	TGTGCCAGCAGCGCGAGCGGGAGGTCCGACAATGAGCAGTTCTTC
TRBJ2-2	.	.	TRBV5-6	CASSYDFGTMNTGELFF	TGTGCCAGCAGCTACGATTTTGGGACAATGAACACCGGGGAGCTGTTTTTT
TRBJ2-5	.	TRBD1	TRBV5-4	CASSSLQGTYETQYF	TGTGCCAGCAGCTCATTACAGGGGACCTATGAGACCCAGTACTTC
TRBJ2-7	.	.	TRBV9	CASSVLASSISYEQYF	TGTGCCAGCAGCGTATTGGCTAGCAGTATTTCCTACGAGCAGTACTTC
TRBJ2-5	.	TRBD2	TRBV5-1	CASRVPGGETQYF	TGCGCCAGCAGGGTCCCGGGGGGGGAGACCCAGTACTTC
TRBJ1-1	.	TRBD1	TRBV5-6	CASSRGGVSTEAFF	TGTGCCAGCAGCCGAGGGGGCGTGAGCACTGAAGCTTTCTTT
TRBJ1-1	.	.	TRBV6-1	CASSAEYNTEAFF	TGTGCCAGCAGTGCTGAGTACAACACTGAAGCTTTCTTT
TRBJ2-3	.	TRBD2	TRBV27	CASSTIRTSGRTDTQYF	TGTGCCAGCAGTACTATCCGGACTAGCGGGAGAACAGATACGCAGTATTTT
TRBJ2-7	.	TRBD2	TRBV5-4	CASSFGGRTFYEQYF	TGTGCCAGCAGCTTCGGCGGGAGGACCTTCTACGAGCAGTACTTC
TRBJ2-2	.	.	TRBV5-1	CASSMDRQNTGELFF	TGCGCCAGCAGCATGGACAGACAGAACACCGGGGAGCTGTTTTTT
TRBJ2-2	.	.	TRBV5-4	CASSLLRGATTGELFF	TGTGCCAGCAGCTTACTCCGGGGGGCTACGACCGGGGAGCTGTTTTTT
TRBJ2-3	.	.	TRBV5-1	CASSLEPRDTQYF	TGCGCCAGCAGCCTAGAACCTCGAGATACGCAGTATTTT
TRBJ2-3	.	TRBD1	TRBV5-1	CASSVGQGADTQYF	TGCGCCAGCAGCGTAGGACAGGGGGCAGATACGCAGTATTTT
TRBJ1-2	.	TRBD1	TRBV2	CASSEALVRTGGYTF	TGTGCCAGCAGTGAAGCGCTAGTAAGGACAGGGGGCTACACCTTC
TRBJ1-1	.	TRBD1	TRBV29-1	CSGQGGTEAFF	TGCAGCGGACAGGGTGGAACTGAAGCTTTCTTT
TRBJ2-5	.	TRBD2	TRBV7-9	CSSSLSGTYQETQYF	TGTTCCAGCAGCTTAAGCGGGACGTACCAAGAGACCCAGTACTTC
TRBJ1-1	.	.	TRBV4-2	CASSQDSGPCEAFF	TGTGCCAGCAGCCAAGACTCAGGGCCCTGTGAAGCTTTCTTT
TRBJ2-2	.	TRBD1	TRBV6-1	CASSRDRGPFGELFF	TGTGCCAGCAGCCGGGACAGGGGGCCGTTTGGGGAGCTGTTTTTT
TRBJ2-1	.	TRBD2	TRBV15	CATSRGGTSGNNEQFF	TGTGCCACCAGCAGAGGGGGGACTAGCGGGAATAATGAGCAGTTCTTC
TRBJ2-7	few	.	TRBV6-5	CASISSVSYEQYF	TGTGCCAGCATCTCGTCTGTATCCTACGAGCAGTACTTC
TRBJ1-5	.	TRBD1	TRBV19	CASEQGGNQPQHF	TGTGCCAGTGAACAGGGGGGCAATCAGCCCCAGCATTTT
TRBJ2-7	.	.	TRBV28	CASSFSGNYEQYF	TGTGCCAGCAGTTTTTCAGGTAACTACGAGCAGTACTTC
TRBJ2-3	.	.	TRBV6-1	CASSEPAGLSTDTQYF	TGTGCCAGCAGTGAACCTGCTGGACTGAGCACAGATACGCAGTATTTT
TRBJ2-1	.	TRBD1	TRBV27	CASSLQTGTGGNEQFF	TGTGCCAGCAGTCTCCAAACCGGGACAGGGGGGAATGAGCAGTTCTTC
TRBJ1-5	.	TRBD1	TRBV6-5	CASSQGGLGQPQHF	TGTGCCAGCAGTCAGGGGGGTTTGGGCCAGCCCCAGCATTTT
TRBJ1-5	.	TRBD1	TRBV28	CASTGGNQPQHF	TGTGCCAGTACAGGGGGCAATCAGCCCCAGCATTTT
TRBJ1-2	.	.	TRBV14	CASSQGIFLGRADGYTF	TGTGCCAGCAGCCAAGGGATTTTCCTGGGCAGAGCGGATGGCTACACCTTC
TRBJ2-7	.	TRBD2	TRBV30	CASTWREGDEQYF	TGTGCCTCAACGTGGCGGGAGGGAGACGAGCAGTACTTC
TRBJ2-5	.	.	TRBV16	CASSQWGGGGETQYF	TGTGCCAGCAGCCAATGGGGAGGTGGTGGAGAGACCCAGTACTTC
TRBJ2-5	.	.	TRBV7-3	CASSGVGQETQYF	TGTGCCAGCAGCGGTGTCGGCCAAGAGACCCAGTACTTC
TRBJ2-5	.	TRBD2	TRBV5-1	CASSLAGTSGEAQYF	TGCGCCAGCAGCTTGGCCGGGACTAGCGGGGAGGCCCAGTACTTC
TRBJ2-3	.	TRBD2	TRBV5-4	CASSIAGGPTDTQYF	TGTGCCAGCAGCATAGCGGGGGGGCCGACAGATACGCAGTATTTT
TRBJ1-3	.	.	TRBV7-9	CASSLSGPRNTIYF	TGTGCCAGCAGCTTAAGCGGGCCCCGGAACACCATATATTTT